Shown below are 5 T cell receptor beta chains from a single sample sequenced in a study of T cells in Graves' hyperthyroidism and ophthalmopathy. Researchers took RNA transcripts and amplified the TCR beta CDR3 regions from them. An initial round of RT-PCR targeting the TCR CDR3 relied on the HTBI primer set. TCRdb re-derived calls from the multiplex PCR reads in MiXCR, one entry per CDR3 protein. In the table there are 480,000 or so distinct CDR3 sequences, over 35% of which are singletons. Sequencing used peripheral blood or thyroid tissue (not recorded which). The receptors were sampled from an adult woman with Graves' disease, either hyperthyroidism or ophthalmopathy (not recorded which).

Comments on this clonotype: Given a much more abundant clone one base away, this may be a read error. CDR3 protein: CASSEARVRNTGELFF. The CDR3 bases are TGTGCCAGCAGTGAAGCGAGAGTCCGGAACACCGGGGAGCTGTTTTTT. This sequence joins TRBV6-1 and TRBJ2-2; no clear D gene. The V and J ends lost 0 bases and 1 base respectively, with 9 bases between them. CDR1 and CDR2 from the germline V gene are MNHNS and SASEGT. The length of the CDR3 is 16 residues.

V is TRBV11-2 and J is TRBJ2-3, with D possibly TRBD2 on 5 matching bases. The length of the CDR3 is 20 residues. The germline CDR1 and CDR2 sequences are SGHAT and FQNNGV. V was cut by 1 base and J by 2 bases, with 25 bases left in between. The chain's CDR3 is CASSLVAHINSLAYTDTQYF. CDR3 nucleotides: TGTGCCAGCAGCTTAGTAGCACATATCAACAGCCTAGCTTACACAGATACGCAGTATTTT.

Note on this clonotype: The junction does not match germline at one end; this may be a read error. The CDR3 is CATRPSEAYERYF. CDR3 in DNA: TGTGCCACCCGCCCGAGCGAGGCCTACGAGCGGTACTTC. This sequence joins TRBV10-3 and TRBJ2-7; D unresolved. The germline CDR1 and CDR2 sequences are ENHRY and SYGVKD. This CDR3 has 13 residues.

This sequence joins TRBV7-6 and TRBJ2-5, with 8 bases identical to TRBD1. Germline loops: CDR1 SGHVS, CDR2 FNYEAQ. CDR3 length: 13 residues. V lost 10 bases to trimming and J lost 5 bases; unmatched junction nucleotides: 9. The CDR3 DNA sequence: TGTGCCACCAAGGACAGGGTTACGGAGACCCAGTACTTC. Translation gives CATKDRVTETQYF.

This clonotype occurred many times. The chain is built from TRBV29-1 and TRBJ2-7; TRBD2 matches 8 bases. Per the germline V gene, CDR1 is SQVTM and CDR2 is ANQGSEA. This CDR3 spans 16 amino acids. Germline trimming cut 8 bases from V and 7 bases from J; bases unmatched to any gene: 22. The chain's CDR3 is CSYDSVGTRGIREQYF. The DNA of the CDR3 is TGCAGCTATGATTCCGTTGGGACTAGGGGGATTAGGGAGCAGTACTTC.